This is a list of T cell receptor beta chains from one sample in a study of cytomegalovirus exposure and HLA in healthy donors. Sequencing used immunoSEQ multiplex PCR; TCRdb keeps in-frame clones, though not all of them. The table shows about 140,000 clones, with 75% to 80% occurring only once. Sequencing was carried out using PBMCs. These receptor sequences come from a woman between 50 and 59 years old in good health and CMV-seronegative. Each CDR3 is given with its conserved first and last residue. The order of the fields is J gene, V gene, CDR3 length, D gene, clone size, CDR3 protein, CDR3 DNA. A D gene is named only where the DNA matches it firmly. Clone size, where shown, is once, few, many, or a class for clones that have expanded.

TRBJ1-1 | TRBV11-2 | 12 | . | . | CASRLDLTEAFF | TGTGCCAGCAGGTTAGATCTCACTGAAGCTTTCTTT
TRBJ2-1 | TRBV9 | 15 | TRBD1 | . | CASSGTGQGAAEQFF | TGTGCCAGCAGCGGAACAGGGCAGGGGGCGGCTGAGCAGTTCTTC
TRBJ1-3 | TRBV19 | 18 | TRBD1 | . | CASSIVPGQGLAGNTIYF | TGTGCCAGTAGTATAGTCCCGGGACAGGGGCTTGCAGGAAACACCATATATTTT
TRBJ2-3 | TRBV7-9 | 16 | . | . | CASSYRDGGRADTQYF | TGTGCCAGCAGCTACCGGGACGGGGGTCGGGCAGATACGCAGTATTTT
TRBJ2-6 | TRBV7-9 | 15 | . | once | CASRPTYSGANVLTF | TGTGCCAGCAGGCCGACTTACTCTGGGGCCAACGTCCTGACTTTC
TRBJ2-5 | TRBV6-1 | 14 | . | . | CASKGEGGWETQYF | TGTGCCAGCAAGGGTGAAGGAGGGTGGGAGACCCAGTACTTC
TRBJ1-2 | TRBV5-6 | 14 | . | . | CASTLRGPRGGYTF | TGTGCCAGCACCCTGCGGGGGCCCCGTGGTGGCTACACCTTC
TRBJ2-2 | TRBV10-3 | 16 | . | . | CAIREKADANTGELFF | TGTGCCATCAGAGAAAAAGCGGATGCGAACACCGGGGAGCTGTTTTTT
TRBJ1-2 | TRBV19 | 13 | TRBD1 | . | CASSIRQGIGYTF | TGTGCCAGTAGTATCAGACAGGGTATTGGCTACACCTTC
TRBJ1-6 | TRBV5-6 | 15 | . | . | CASSKGPWRNSPLHF | TGTGCCAGCAGCAAAGGACCCTGGAGGAATTCACCCCTCCACTTT
TRBJ2-3 | TRBV2 | 14 | . | . | CADQTGVSTDTQYF | TGTGCGGATCAGACGGGGGTGAGCACAGATACGCAGTATTTT
TRBJ2-5 | TRBV2 | 17 | TRBD2 | . | CASSEVTGLAEQETQYF | TGTGCCAGCAGTGAGGTTACCGGACTAGCCGAGCAAGAGACCCAGTACTTC
TRBJ1-2 | TRBV19 | 16 | . | . | CASSTEADRGAYGYTF | TGTGCCAGTAGTACGGAGGCGGACCGGGGAGCCTATGGCTACACCTTC
TRBJ2-1 | TRBV4-2 | 16 | TRBD2 | . | CASSQGGGGGDNEQFF | TGTGCCAGCAGCCAAGGGGGGGGCGGGGGGGACAATGAGCAGTTCTTC
TRBJ2-7 | TRBV2 | 15 | TRBD2 | many | CASSEVAGGSYEQYF | TGTGCCAGCAGTGAAGTAGCGGGGGGCTCCTACGAGCAGTACTTC
TRBJ1-1 | TRBV5-1 | 13 | . | . | CASSLETNTEAFF | TGCGCCAGCAGCTTGGAGACAAACACTGAAGCTTTCTTT
TRBJ2-2 | TRBV11-3 | 13 | . | . | CASSDGFTGELFF | TGTGCCAGCAGCGACGGGTTCACCGGGGAGCTGTTTTTT
TRBJ2-5 | TRBV7-8 | 16 | TRBD1 | once | CASSYAGTGAPGAQYF | TGTGCCAGCAGCTACGCCGGGACAGGGGCTCCCGGAGCCCAGTACTTC
TRBJ2-7 | TRBV30 | 13 | TRBD1 | . | CAWETGESGEQYF | TGTGCCTGGGAAACAGGGGAATCGGGCGAGCAGTACTTC
TRBJ1-1 | TRBV5-1 | 13 | . | . | CASSFNRPTEAFF | TGCGCCAGCAGCTTTAACAGACCCACTGAAGCTTTCTTT
TRBJ2-1 | TRBV7-2 | 14 | TRBD1 | . | CASSSRTGHNEQFF | TGTGCCAGCAGCTCCCGGACAGGGCACAATGAGCAGTTCTTC
TRBJ2-7 | TRBV7-2 | 14 | TRBD1 | . | CASSPDRGSYEQYF | TGTGCCAGCAGCCCAGACAGGGGATCCTACGAGCAGTACTTC
TRBJ2-2 | TRBV27 | 13 | . | . | CASSFHYTGELFF | TGTGCCAGCAGTTTTCACTACACCGGGGAGCTGTTTTTT
TRBJ2-2 | TRBV7-8 | 19 | TRBD2 | . | CASSFYGTSGGAGTGELFF | TGTGCCAGCAGCTTTTACGGGACTAGCGGGGGGGCCGGCACCGGGGAGCTGTTTTTT
TRBJ2-3 | TRBV6-4 | 15 | . | . | CASSDSYYSTDTQYF | TGTGCCAGCAGTGACTCTTACTATAGCACAGATACGCAGTATTTT
TRBJ2-2 | TRBV6-6 | 16 | . | . | CASSPQGVLSTGELFF | TGTGCCAGCAGTCCCCAAGGGGTATTGAGCACCGGGGAGCTGTTTTTT
TRBJ1-2 | TRBV7-8 | 15 | . | . | CASSQDRLSTSGYTF | TGTGCCAGCAGCCAAGACCGGCTCTCTACTAGTGGCTACACCTTC
TRBJ1-3 | TRBV10-3 | 13 | . | . | CATLDNSGNTIYF | TGTGCCACCTTGGACAACTCTGGAAACACCATATATTTT
TRBJ1-5 | TRBV4-2 | 17 | . | . | CASSQKGTGTSNQPQHF | TGTGCCAGCAGCCAAAAGGGAACCGGGACAAGCAATCAGCCCCAGCATTTT
TRBJ1-4 | TRBV5-1 | 14 | . | . | CASSLGQITEKLFF | TGCGCCAGCAGCCTCGGACAGATTACGGAAAAACTGTTTTTT
TRBJ2-3 | TRBV7-2 | 14 | . | . | CASSLYVNSDTQYF | TGTGCCAGCAGCTTATACGTTAACTCCGATACGCAGTATTTT
TRBJ2-3 | TRBV6-6 | 14 | . | . | CASSNHRVPDTQYF | TGTGCCAGCAGTAATCACAGGGTCCCAGATACGCAGTATTTT
TRBJ1-1 | TRBV28 | 14 | . | . | CASRPPGGDTEAFF | TGTGCCAGCAGGCCGCCGGGAGGGGACACTGAAGCTTTCTTT
TRBJ1-4 | TRBV28 | 15 | . | . | CASSLSSGRREKLFF | TGTGCCAGCAGTTTATCTTCGGGGAGGCGTGAAAAACTGTTTTTT
TRBJ2-1 | TRBV7-2 | 15 | TRBD2 | . | CASSPPLAGINEQFF | TGTGCCAGCAGCCCTCCACTAGCGGGGATCAATGAGCAGTTCTTC
TRBJ2-5 | TRBV27 | 16 | . | few | CASSLRGSYSGGEQYF | TGTGCCAGCAGTTTACGTGGGTCTTATTCGGGTGGTGAGCAGTACTTC
TRBJ2-7 | TRBV5-1 | 14 | TRBD1 | . | CASSLGGQGYEQYF | TGCGCCAGCAGCTTGGGGGGACAGGGCTACGAGCAGTACTTC
TRBJ2-7 | TRBV2 | 15 | TRBD2 | many | CASRETSGGTYEQYF | TGTGCCAGCAGGGAGACTAGCGGGGGCACCTACGAGCAGTACTTC
TRBJ2-3 | TRBV7-2 | 16 | . | . | CASSLDGGAVTDTQYF | TGTGCCAGCAGCTTAGATGGGGGGGCAGTCACAGATACGCAGTATTTT
TRBJ1-5 | TRBV19 | 16 | . | . | CASSTQQGHSNQPQHF | TGTGCCAGTAGTACCCAACAGGGTCACTCCAATCAGCCCCAGCATTTT
TRBJ1-1 | TRBV6-1 | 16 | TRBD1 | . | CASSEPGQGAGTEAFF | TGTGCCAGCAGTGAACCGGGACAGGGGGCAGGTACTGAAGCTTTCTTT
TRBJ1-1 | TRBV7-9 | 12 | . | . | CASSWEQGEAFF | TGTGCCAGCAGCTGGGAACAGGGTGAAGCTTTCTTT
TRBJ1-4 | TRBV4-3 | 15 | . | . | CASSQEAGYREKLFF | TGCGCCAGCAGCCAAGAAGCAGGGTATAGAGAAAAACTGTTTTTT
TRBJ1-3 | TRBV7-9 | 14 | . | . | CASHPGERGNTIYF | TGTGCCAGCCACCCGGGGGAACGTGGAAACACCATATATTTT
TRBJ2-4 | TRBV2 | 17 | . | once | CASSERILEGRKNIQYF | TGTGCCAGCAGTGAGCGAATCCTAGAGGGGAGGAAAAACATTCAGTACTTC
TRBJ1-6 | TRBV19 | 15 | . | . | CASTPAGHNNSPLHF | TGTGCCAGTACCCCAGCTGGACACAATAATTCACCCCTCCACTTT
TRBJ1-3 | TRBV28 | 15 | . | . | CASSLQGQVGNTIYF | TGTGCCAGCAGTTTACAGGGGCAGGTTGGAAACACCATATATTTT
TRBJ2-1 | TRBV7-6 | 17 | TRBD1 | . | CASSLAMGQETYNEQFF | TGTGCCAGCAGCTTAGCGATGGGACAGGAAACTTACAATGAGCAGTTCTTC
TRBJ2-2 | TRBV5-1 | 16 | TRBD2 | . | CASSFDGGANTGELFF | TGCGCCAGCAGCTTCGACGGGGGGGCGAACACCGGGGAGCTGTTTTTT
TRBJ1-2 | TRBV2 | 13 | . | few | CASTPGGYYGYTF | TGTGCCAGCACCCCGGGAGGGTACTATGGCTACACCTTC
TRBJ2-7 | TRBV6-5 | 15 | TRBD1 | . | CASSKNSGQGDRQYF | TGTGCCAGCAGTAAAAACTCGGGACAGGGGGATAGGCAGTACTTC